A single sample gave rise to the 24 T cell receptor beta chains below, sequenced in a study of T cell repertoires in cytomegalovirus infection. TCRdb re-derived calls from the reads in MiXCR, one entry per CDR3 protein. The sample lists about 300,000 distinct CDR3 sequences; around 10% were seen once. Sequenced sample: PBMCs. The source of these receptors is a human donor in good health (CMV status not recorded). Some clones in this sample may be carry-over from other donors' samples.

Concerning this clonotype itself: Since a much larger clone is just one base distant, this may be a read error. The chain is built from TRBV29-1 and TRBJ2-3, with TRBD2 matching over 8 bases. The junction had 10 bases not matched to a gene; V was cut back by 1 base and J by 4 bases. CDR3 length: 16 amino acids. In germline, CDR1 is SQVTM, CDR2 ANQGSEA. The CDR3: CSVEGVAGPRADTQYF. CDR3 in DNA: TGCAGCGTTGAAGGGGTAGCGGGACCGAGGGCAGATACGCAGTATTTT.

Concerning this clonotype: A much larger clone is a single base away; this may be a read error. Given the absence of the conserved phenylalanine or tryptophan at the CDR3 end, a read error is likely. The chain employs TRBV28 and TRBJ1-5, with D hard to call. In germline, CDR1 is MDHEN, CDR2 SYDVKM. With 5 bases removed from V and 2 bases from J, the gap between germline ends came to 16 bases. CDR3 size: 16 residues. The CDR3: CASSLAPSNGNQPQHS. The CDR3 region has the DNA TGTGCCAGCAGTCTCGCCCCAAGCAATGGCAATCAGCCCCAGCATTCT.

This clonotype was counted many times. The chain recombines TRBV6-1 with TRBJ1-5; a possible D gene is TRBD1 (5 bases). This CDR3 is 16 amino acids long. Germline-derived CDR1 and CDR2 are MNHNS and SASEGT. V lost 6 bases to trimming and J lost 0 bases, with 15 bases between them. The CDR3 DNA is TGTGCCAGCAGGAGTGGGGGGGGTTATAGCAATCAGCCCCAGCATTTT. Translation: CASRSGGGYSNQPQHF.

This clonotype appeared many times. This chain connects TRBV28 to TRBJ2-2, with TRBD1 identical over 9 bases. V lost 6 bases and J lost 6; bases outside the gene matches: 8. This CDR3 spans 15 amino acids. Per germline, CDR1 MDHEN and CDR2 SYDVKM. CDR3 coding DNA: TGTGCCAGCAGCAACAGGGGGCCTTTGGCCGGGGAGCTGTTTTTT. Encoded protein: CASSNRGPLAGELFF.

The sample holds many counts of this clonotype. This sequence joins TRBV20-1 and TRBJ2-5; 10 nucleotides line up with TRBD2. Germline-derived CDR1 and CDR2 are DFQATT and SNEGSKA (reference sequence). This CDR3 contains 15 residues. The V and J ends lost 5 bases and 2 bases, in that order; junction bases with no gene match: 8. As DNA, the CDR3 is TGCAGTGCTTTATCAGGGACTAGCGTTCAAGAGACCCAGTACTTC. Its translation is CSALSGTSVQETQYF.

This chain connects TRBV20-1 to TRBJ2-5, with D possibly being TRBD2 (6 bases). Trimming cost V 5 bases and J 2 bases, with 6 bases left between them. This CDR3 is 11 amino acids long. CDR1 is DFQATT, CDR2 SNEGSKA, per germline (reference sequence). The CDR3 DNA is TGCAGTGCTGGACTACAAGAGACCCAGTACTTC. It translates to CSAGLQETQYF.

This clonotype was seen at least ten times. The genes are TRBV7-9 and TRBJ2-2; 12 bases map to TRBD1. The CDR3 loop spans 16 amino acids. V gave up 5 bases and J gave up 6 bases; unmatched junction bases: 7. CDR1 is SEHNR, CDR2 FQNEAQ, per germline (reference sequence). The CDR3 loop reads CASSGPGQGAAGELFF. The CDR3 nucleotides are TGTGCCAGCAGCGGACCGGGACAGGGGGCTGCCGGGGAGCTGTTTTTT.

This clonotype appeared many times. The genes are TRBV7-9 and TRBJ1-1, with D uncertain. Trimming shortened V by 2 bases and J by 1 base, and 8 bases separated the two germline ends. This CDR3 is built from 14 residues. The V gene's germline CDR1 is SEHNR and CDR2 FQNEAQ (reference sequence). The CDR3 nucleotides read TGTGCCAGCAGCTTACACCAAGCGAACACTGAAGCTTTCTTT. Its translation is CASSLHQANTEAFF. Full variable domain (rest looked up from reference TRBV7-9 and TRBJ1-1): DTGVSQNPRHKITKRGQNVTFRCDPISEHNRLYWYRQTLGQGPEFLTYFQNEAQLEKSRLLSDRFSAERPKGSFSTLEIQRTEQGDSAMYLCASSLHQANTEAFFGQGTRLTVV.

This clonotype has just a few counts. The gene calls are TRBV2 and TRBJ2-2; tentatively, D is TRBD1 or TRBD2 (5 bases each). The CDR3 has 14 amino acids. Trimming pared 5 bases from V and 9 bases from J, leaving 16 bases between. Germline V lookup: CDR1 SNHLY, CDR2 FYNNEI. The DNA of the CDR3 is TGTGCCAGCAGTACTCAAGGGACCCAAAGGGAGCTGTTTTTT. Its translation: CASSTQGTQRELFF.

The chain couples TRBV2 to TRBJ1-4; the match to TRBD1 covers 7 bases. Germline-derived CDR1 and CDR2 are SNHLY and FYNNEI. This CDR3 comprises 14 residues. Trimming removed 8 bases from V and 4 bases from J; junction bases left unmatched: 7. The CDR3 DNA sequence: TGTGCCAGCGGATTGCGGGACAGTAATGAAAAACTGTTTTTT. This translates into CASGLRDSNEKLFF. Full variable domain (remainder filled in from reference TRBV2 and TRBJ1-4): EPEVTQTPSHQVTQMGQEVILRCVPISNHLYFYWYRQILGQKVEFLVSFYNNEISEKSEIFDDQFSVERPDGSNFTLKIRSTKLEDSAMYFCASGLRDSNEKLFFGSGTQLSVL.

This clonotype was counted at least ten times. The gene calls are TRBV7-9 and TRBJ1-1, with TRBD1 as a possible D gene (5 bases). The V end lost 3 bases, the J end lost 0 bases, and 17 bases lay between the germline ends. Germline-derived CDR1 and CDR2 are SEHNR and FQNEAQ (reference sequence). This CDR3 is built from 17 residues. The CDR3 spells CASSFPEGAAMNTEAFF. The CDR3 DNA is TGTGCCAGCAGCTTCCCGGAAGGGGCAGCAATGAACACTGAAGCTTTCTTT.

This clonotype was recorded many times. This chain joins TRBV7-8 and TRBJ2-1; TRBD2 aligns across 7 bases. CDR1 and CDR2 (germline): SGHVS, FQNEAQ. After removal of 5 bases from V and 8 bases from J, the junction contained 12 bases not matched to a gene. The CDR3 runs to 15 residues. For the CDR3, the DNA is TGTGCCAGCAGCCACCCCGGGACTAACCTTGATGAGCAGTTCTTC. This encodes CASSHPGTNLDEQFF.

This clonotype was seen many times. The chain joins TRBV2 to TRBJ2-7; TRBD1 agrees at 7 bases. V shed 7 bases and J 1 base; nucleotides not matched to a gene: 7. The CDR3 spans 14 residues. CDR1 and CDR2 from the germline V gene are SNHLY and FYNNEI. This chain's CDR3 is CASTRTGQSYEQYF. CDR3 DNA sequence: TGTGCCAGCACCAGGACAGGCCAATCCTACGAGCAGTACTTC.

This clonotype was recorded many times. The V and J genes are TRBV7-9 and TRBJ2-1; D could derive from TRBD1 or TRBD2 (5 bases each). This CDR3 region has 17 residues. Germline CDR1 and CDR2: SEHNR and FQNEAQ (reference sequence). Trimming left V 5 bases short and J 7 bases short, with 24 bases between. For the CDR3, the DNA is TGTGCCAGCAGCAGTACCCAGGGTCGGGAATCGTGGAATGAGCAGTTCTTC. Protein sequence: CASSSTQGRESWNEQFF. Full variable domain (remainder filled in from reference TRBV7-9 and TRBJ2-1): DTGVSQNPRHKITKRGQNVTFRCDPISEHNRLYWYRQTLGQGPEFLTYFQNEAQLEKSRLLSDRFSAERPKGSFSTLEIQRTEQGDSAMYLCASSSTQGRESWNEQFFGPGTRLTVL.

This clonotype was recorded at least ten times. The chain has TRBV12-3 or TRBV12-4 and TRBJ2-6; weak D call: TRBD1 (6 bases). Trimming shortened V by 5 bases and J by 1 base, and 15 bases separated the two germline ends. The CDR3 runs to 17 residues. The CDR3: CASSPGTFISGANVLTF. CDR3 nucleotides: TGTGCCAGCAGTCCCGGGACATTCATATCTGGGGCCAACGTCCTGACTTTC.

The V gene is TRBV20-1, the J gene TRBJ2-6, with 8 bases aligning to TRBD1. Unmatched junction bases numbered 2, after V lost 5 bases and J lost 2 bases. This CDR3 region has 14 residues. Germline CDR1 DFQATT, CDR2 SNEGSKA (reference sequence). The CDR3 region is CSAGRGPGANVLTF. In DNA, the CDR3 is TGCAGTGCTGGCAGGGGGCCTGGGGCCAACGTCCTGACTTTC.

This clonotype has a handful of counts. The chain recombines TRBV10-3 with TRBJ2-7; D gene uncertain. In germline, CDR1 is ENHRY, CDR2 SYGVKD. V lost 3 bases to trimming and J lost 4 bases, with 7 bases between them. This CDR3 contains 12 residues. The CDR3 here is CAISDSLYEQYV. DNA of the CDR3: TGTGCCATCAGTGACTCGCTGTACGAGCAGTACGTC.

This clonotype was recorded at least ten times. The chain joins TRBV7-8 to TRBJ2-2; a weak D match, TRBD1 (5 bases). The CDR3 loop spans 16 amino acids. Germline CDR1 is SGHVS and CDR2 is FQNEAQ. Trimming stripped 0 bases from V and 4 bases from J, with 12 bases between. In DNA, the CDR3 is TGTGCCAGCAGCTTAGCAGTACAGGTTGGCACCGGGGAGCTGTTTTTT. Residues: CASSLAVQVGTGELFF.

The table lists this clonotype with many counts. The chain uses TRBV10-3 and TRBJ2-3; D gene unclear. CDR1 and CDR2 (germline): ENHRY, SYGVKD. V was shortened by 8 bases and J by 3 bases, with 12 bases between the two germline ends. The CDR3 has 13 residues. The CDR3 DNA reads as TGTGCCATCGGGTACACGGAAACAGATACGCAGTATTTT. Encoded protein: CAIGYTETDTQYF.

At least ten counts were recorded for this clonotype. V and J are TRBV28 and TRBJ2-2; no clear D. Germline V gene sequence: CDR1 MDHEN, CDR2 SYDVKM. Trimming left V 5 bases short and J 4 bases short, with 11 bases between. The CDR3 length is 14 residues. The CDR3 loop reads CASSPRTRTGELFF. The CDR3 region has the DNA TGTGCCAGCAGTCCCCGGACCCGCACCGGGGAGCTGTTTTTT.

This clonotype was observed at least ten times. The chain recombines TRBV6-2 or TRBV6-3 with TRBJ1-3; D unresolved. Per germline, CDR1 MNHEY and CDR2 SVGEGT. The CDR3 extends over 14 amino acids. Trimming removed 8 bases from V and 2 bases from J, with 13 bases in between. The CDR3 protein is CASVQVETGNTIYF. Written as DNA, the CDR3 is TGTGCCAGCGTTCAAGTCGAAACTGGAAACACCATATATTTT.

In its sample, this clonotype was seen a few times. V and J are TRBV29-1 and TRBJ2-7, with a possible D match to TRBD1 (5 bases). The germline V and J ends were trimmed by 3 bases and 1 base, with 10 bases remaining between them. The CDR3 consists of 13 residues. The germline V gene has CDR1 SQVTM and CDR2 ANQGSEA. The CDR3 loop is CSVDDSESYEQYF. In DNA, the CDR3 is TGCAGCGTTGACGACAGTGAGTCCTACGAGCAGTACTTC.

For the CDR3, the DNA is TGTGCCACCCGGGACGGTGATTTCGGGGAGCTGTTTTTT. It codes for CATRDGDFGELFF. The chain is built from TRBV24-1 and TRBJ2-2, with D perhaps TRBD1 or TRBD2 (5 bases each). With 9 bases removed from V and 7 bases from J, the gap between germline ends came to 14 bases. CDR1 KGHDR and CDR2 SFDVKD come from the germline V gene. The CDR3 has 13 amino acids.

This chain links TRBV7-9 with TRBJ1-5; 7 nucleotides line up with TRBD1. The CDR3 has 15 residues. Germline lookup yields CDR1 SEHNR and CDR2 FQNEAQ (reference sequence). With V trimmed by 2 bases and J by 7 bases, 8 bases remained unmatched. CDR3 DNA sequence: TGTGCCAGCAGCTTAAGGAGGGGGCGAAACCAGCCCCAGCATTTT. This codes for CASSLRRGRNQPQHF.